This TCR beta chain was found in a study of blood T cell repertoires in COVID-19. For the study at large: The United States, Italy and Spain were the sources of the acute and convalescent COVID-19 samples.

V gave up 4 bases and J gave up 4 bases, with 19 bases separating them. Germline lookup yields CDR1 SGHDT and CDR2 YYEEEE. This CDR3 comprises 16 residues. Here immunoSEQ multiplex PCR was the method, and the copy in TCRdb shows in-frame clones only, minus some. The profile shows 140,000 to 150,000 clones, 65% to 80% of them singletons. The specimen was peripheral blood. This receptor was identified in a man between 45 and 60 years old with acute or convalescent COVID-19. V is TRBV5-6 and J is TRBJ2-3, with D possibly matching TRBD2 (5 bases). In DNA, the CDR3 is TGTGCCAGCAGCCCCGGACCCACTAGTGGCCCAGATACGCAGTATTTT. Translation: CASSPGPTSGPDTQYF.